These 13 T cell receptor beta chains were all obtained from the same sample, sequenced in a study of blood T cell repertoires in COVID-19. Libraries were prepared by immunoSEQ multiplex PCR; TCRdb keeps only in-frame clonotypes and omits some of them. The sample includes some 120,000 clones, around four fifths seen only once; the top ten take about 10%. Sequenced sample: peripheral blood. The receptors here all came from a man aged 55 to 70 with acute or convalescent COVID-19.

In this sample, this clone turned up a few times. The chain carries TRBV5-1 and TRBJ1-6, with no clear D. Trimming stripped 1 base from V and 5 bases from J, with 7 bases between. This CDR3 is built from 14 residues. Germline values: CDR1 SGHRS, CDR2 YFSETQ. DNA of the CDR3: TGCGCCAGCAGCTTGTCGGGGAATAATTCACCCCTCCACTTT. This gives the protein CASSLSGNNSPLHF.

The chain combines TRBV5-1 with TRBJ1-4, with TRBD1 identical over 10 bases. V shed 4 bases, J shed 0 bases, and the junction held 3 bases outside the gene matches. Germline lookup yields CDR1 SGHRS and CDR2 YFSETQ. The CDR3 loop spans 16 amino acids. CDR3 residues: CASSKGQGATNEKLFF. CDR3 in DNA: TGCGCCAGCAGCAAAGGACAGGGGGCAACTAATGAAAAACTGTTTTTT.

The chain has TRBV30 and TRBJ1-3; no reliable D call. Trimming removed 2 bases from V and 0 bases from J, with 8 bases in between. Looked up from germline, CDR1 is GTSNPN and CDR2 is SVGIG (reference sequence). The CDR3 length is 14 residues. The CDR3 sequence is CAWSPLHSGNTIYF. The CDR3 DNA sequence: TGTGCCTGGAGTCCACTGCACTCTGGAAACACCATATATTTT.

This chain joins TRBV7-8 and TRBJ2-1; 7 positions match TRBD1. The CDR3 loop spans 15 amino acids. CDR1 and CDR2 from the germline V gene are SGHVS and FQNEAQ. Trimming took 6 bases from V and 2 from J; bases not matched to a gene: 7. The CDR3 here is CASSTTGDPYNEQFF. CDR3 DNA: TGTGCCAGCAGTACCACAGGGGATCCCTACAATGAGCAGTTCTTC.

CDR3: CASSSGTSYPEQYF. CDR3 nucleotide sequence: TGTGCCAGCTCATCGGGGACTAGTTATCCCGAGCAGTACTTC. The chain couples TRBV18 to TRBJ2-7; 8 bases align to TRBD2. Trimming took 5 bases from V and 6 from J; bases not matched to a gene: 9. The CDR3 is 14 amino acids. CDR1 and CDR2 (germline): KGHSH, LQKENI.

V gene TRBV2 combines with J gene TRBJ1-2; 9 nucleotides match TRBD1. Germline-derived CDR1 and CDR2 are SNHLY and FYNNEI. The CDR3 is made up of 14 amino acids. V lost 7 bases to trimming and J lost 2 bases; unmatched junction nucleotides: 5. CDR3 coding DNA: TGTGCCAGCAAGACGGACAGGGGAAACTATGGCTACACCTTC. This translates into CASKTDRGNYGYTF.

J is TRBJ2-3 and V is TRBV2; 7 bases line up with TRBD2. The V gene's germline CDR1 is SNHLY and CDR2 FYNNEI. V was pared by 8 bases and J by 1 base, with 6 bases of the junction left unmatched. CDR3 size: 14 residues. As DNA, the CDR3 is TGTGCCAGCCATTGGGCGGGGGGCACAGATACGCAGTATTTT. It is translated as CASHWAGGTDTQYF. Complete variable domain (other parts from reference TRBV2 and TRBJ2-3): EPEVTQTPSHQVTQMGQEVILRCVPISNHLYFYWYRQILGQKVEFLVSFYNNEISEKSEIFDDQFSVERPDGSNFTLKIRSTKLEDSAMYFCASHWAGGTDTQYFGPGTRLTVL.

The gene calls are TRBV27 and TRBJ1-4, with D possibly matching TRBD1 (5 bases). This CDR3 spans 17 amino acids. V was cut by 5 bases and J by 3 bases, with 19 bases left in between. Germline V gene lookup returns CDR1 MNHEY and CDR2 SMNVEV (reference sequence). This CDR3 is CASSQRTRRGANEKLFF. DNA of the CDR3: TGTGCCAGCAGTCAACGGACGAGACGGGGGGCTAATGAAAAACTGTTTTTT.

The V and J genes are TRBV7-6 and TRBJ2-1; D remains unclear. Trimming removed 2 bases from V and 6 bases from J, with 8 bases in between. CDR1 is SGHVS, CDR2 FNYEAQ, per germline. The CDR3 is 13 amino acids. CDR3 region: CASSLSSPNEQFF. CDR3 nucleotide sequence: TGTGCCAGCAGCTTATCAAGCCCCAATGAGCAGTTCTTC.

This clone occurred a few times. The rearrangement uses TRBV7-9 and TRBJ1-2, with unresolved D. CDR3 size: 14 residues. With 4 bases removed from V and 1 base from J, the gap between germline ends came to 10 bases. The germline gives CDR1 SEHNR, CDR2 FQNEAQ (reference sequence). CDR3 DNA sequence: TGTGCCAGCAGCTCTAGTCCCGGTAACTATGGCTACACCTTC. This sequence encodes CASSSSPGNYGYTF. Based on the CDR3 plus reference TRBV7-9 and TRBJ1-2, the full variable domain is DTGVSQNPRHKITKRGQNVTFRCDPISEHNRLYWYRQTLGQGPEFLTYFQNEAQLEKSRLLSDRFSAERPKGSFSTLEIQRTEQGDSAMYLCASSSSPGNYGYTFGSGTRLTVV.

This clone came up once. Here the CDR3 reads CASSSQGFSGANVLTF. The CDR3 DNA reads TGTGCCAGCAGCAGCCAGGGGTTCTCTGGGGCCAACGTCCTGACTTTC. This rearrangement joins TRBV7-3 to TRBJ2-6; D may be TRBD1 (6 bases). The V end lost 5 bases, the J end lost 0 bases, and 11 bases lay between the germline ends. This CDR3 region has 16 residues. The germline gives CDR1 SGHTA, CDR2 FQGTGA.

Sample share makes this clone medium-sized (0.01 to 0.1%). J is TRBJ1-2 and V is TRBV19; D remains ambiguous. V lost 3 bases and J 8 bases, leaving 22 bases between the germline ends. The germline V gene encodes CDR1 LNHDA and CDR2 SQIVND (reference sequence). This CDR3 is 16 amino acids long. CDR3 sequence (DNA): TGTGCCAGTAGTATCGGTACACCGGGATTCAAATGGGGCTACACCTTC. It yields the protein CASSIGTPGFKWGYTF.

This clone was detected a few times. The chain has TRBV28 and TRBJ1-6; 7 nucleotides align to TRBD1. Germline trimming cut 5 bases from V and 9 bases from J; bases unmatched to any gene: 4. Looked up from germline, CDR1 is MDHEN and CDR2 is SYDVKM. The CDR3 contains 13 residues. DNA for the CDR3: TGTGCCAGCAGTAGACAGGGAAGTTCACCCCTCCACTTT. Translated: CASSRQGSSPLHF.